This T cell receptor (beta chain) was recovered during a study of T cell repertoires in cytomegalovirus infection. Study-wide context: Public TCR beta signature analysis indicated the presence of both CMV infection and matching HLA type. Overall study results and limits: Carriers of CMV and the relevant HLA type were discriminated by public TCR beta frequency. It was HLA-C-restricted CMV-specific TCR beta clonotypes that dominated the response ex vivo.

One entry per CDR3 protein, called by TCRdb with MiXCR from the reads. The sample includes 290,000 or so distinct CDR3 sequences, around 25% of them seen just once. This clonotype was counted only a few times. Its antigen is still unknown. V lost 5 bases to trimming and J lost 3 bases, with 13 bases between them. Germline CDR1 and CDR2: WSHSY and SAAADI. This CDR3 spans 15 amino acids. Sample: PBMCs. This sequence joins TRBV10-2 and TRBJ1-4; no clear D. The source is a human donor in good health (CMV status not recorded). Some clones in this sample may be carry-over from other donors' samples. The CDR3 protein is CASSSSGFANEKLFF. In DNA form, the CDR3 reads TGCGCCAGCAGTTCGAGTGGTTTCGCTAATGAAAAACTGTTTTTT.